This passage covers 10 T cell receptor beta chains from one sample sequenced in a study of Graves' ophthalmopathy and Graves' hyperthyroidism. RNA transcripts served as template for amplifying TCR beta CDR3 sequences. The first round was an RT-PCR with HTBI primers, and the second round was a multiplex PCR. TCRdb re-called the multiplex PCR reads with MiXCR, one entry per CDR3 protein. This table has over 450,000 distinct CDR3 sequences, about 15% appearing once. Sample: blood. Receptor source: a woman aged 30 to 39 with Graves' ophthalmopathy.

This clonotype was counted at least ten times. The J gene is TRBJ2-7, the V gene TRBV20-1, with D perhaps matching TRBD2 (6 bases). V was pared by 0 bases and J by 3 bases, with 15 bases between. The CDR3 covers 15 residues. Germline V lookup: CDR1 DFQATT, CDR2 SNEGSKA (reference sequence). The CDR3 sequence: CSARDWAEGSYEQYF. DNA of the CDR3: TGCAGTGCTAGAGATTGGGCGGAGGGGAGCTACGAGCAGTACTTC.

There are many counts of this clonotype. This chain connects TRBV12-3 or TRBV12-4 to TRBJ1-1; D is perhaps TRBD1 (6 bases). The V end lost 7 bases, the J end lost 4 bases, and 13 bases lay between the germline ends. The CDR3 sequence is 13 residues long. The CDR3 coding sequence is TGTGCCAGCACAGAGGGGGTAAGCACTGAAGCTTTCTTT. It translates to CASTEGVSTEAFF.

This clonotype was seen many times. The rearrangement uses TRBV12-3 or TRBV12-4 and TRBJ2-7; 10 positions match TRBD1. CDR3 size: 15 residues. V shed 4 bases and J 2 bases; nucleotides not matched to a gene: 5. The CDR3 spells CASSSDRGPPYEQYF. DNA for the CDR3: TGTGCCAGCAGTTCTGACAGGGGGCCACCCTACGAGCAGTACTTC.

This clonotype was detected a few times. The chain is built from TRBV6-2 or TRBV6-3 and TRBJ2-2; TRBD1 is a possible D gene (7 bases). V was pared by 5 bases and J by 5 bases, with 21 bases between. CDR1 and CDR2 (germline): MNHEY, SVGEGT. This CDR3 comprises 17 residues. The CDR3 loop reads CASSTPMEGAGTGELFF. Here the CDR3 DNA reads TGTGCCAGCAGTACACCAATGGAGGGGGCGGGAACCGGGGAGCTGTTTTTT.

This clonotype was observed many times. CDR3 sequence (DNA): TGTGCCTGGCGCGTGACAGGGGGCGAGGGCTACACCTTC. Protein product: CAWRVTGGEGYTF. The chain joins TRBV30 to TRBJ1-2; 10 bases are a match to TRBD1. Per germline, CDR1 GTSNPN and CDR2 SVGIG (reference sequence). V was clipped by 5 bases and J by 8 bases; unmatched bases: 8. The CDR3 consists of 13 residues.

A single count supports this clonotype. This sequence joins TRBV12-3 or TRBV12-4 and TRBJ2-7; D remains ambiguous. This CDR3 has 14 residues. V gave up 2 bases and J gave up 6 bases, with 14 bases separating them. The CDR3 reads CASSLSGPRVEQYF. CDR3 DNA: TGTGCCAGCAGTTTATCCGGCCCCCGGGTCGAGCAGTACTTC.

This clonotype showed up many times. The chain carries TRBV24-1 and TRBJ1-2; a weak D match, TRBD1 (5 bases). Germline assignment: CDR1 KGHDR and CDR2 SFDVKD. CDR3 size: 12 residues. Trimming removed 1 base from V and 11 bases from J, with 10 bases in between. CDR3: CATSDFTGKYTF. In DNA form, the CDR3 reads TGTGCCACCAGTGATTTTACAGGCAAATACACCTTC.

This clonotype was counted ten times or more. J is TRBJ1-2 and V is TRBV2; possibly TRBD1 for D (5 bases). V dropped 9 bases and J dropped 0 bases, with 14 bases sitting between them. The CDR3 sequence is 14 residues long. Germline-derived CDR1 and CDR2 are SNHLY and FYNNEI. The CDR3: CARETGPANYGYTF. In DNA form, the CDR3 reads TGTGCCAGAGAAACAGGACCAGCTAACTATGGCTACACCTTC.

The chain is built from TRBV6-1 and TRBJ2-2; perhaps TRBD1 as D (5 bases). V shed 7 bases and J shed 2 bases, with 11 bases lying between them. Germline loops: CDR1 MNHNS, CDR2 SASEGT. The CDR3 has 14 amino acids. Here the CDR3 reads CASTPDRNTGELFF. In nucleotides, the CDR3 is TGTGCCAGCACCCCAGACAGAAACACCGGGGAGCTGTTTTTT.

The rearrangement links TRBV7-8 to TRBJ1-1; D is perhaps TRBD1 (5 bases). Trimming removed 6 bases at V and 3 bases at J, with 11 bases between. Germline-derived CDR1 and CDR2 are SGHVS and FQNEAQ. The CDR3 extends over 13 amino acids. The CDR3 bases are TGTGCCAGCAGTAGGGACCCGGACACTGAAGCTTTCTTT. It codes for CASSRDPDTEAFF.